Shown below are 28 T cell receptor beta chains from a single sample sequenced in a study of T cells in Graves' hyperthyroidism and ophthalmopathy. RNA transcripts provided the source from which TCR beta CDR3 regions were amplified. The TCR CDR3 was amplified in a first-round RT-PCR using the HTBI primer set. From the multiplex PCR reads, TCRdb called clonotypes with MiXCR, one entry per CDR3 protein. The sample holds some 690,000 distinct CDR3 sequences; about 18% are singletons and the top ten take roughly a sixth. The material sequenced was blood. Every receptor here comes from a man in his fifties with Graves' hyperthyroidism.

In this sample, this clonotype turned up a few times. The V gene is TRBV19, the J gene TRBJ2-6, with 7 bases matching TRBD1. The CDR3 spans 15 residues. The ends lost 5 bases at V and 3 bases at J; junction bases unmatched: 4. Germline V gene sequence: CDR1 LNHDA, CDR2 SQIVND (reference sequence). The CDR3 DNA is TGTGCCAGTAGTGAAGGGGGCGGTGGGGCCAACGTCCTGACTTTC. Amino acids: CASSEGGGGANVLTF.

The V gene is TRBV24-1, the J gene TRBJ2-5; D is unresolved. Germline values: CDR1 KGHDR, CDR2 SFDVKD. Trimming removed 4 bases from V and 2 bases from J, with 4 bases in between. The CDR3 loop spans 12 amino acids. This chain's CDR3 is CATSDQQETQYF. CDR3 coding DNA: TGTGCCACCAGTGACCAACAAGAGACCCAGTACTTC.

This clonotype was recorded at least ten times. CDR3: CASSSGFTNEKLFF. In DNA, the CDR3 is TGTGCCAGCAGTTCGGGATTTACAAATGAAAAACTGTTTTTT. The genes are TRBV27 and TRBJ1-4; no clear D gene. CDR3 length equals 14 residues. Germline V CDR1 and CDR2: MNHEY, SMNVEV (reference sequence). V was pared by 4 bases and J by 5 bases, with 11 bases between.

The V and J genes are TRBV7-9 and TRBJ2-3; TRBD1 matches at 9 bases. Trimming at V came to 3 bases and at J to 3 bases, leaving 7 bases not matched to a gene. CDR3 size: 16 residues. From germline, CDR1 is SEHNR and CDR2 FQNEAQ (reference sequence). The CDR3 here is CASSLDRGILTDTQYF. The CDR3, as DNA: TGTGCCAGCAGCTTGGACAGGGGAATATTGACAGATACGCAGTATTTT.

This clonotype was picked up many times. The rearrangement uses TRBV12-3 or TRBV12-4 and TRBJ1-2; D not resolved. CDR3 length equals 12 residues. V dropped 3 bases and J dropped 8 bases, with 10 bases sitting between them. The CDR3 DNA is TGTGCCAGCAGTTTTCAACAGATCGGCTACACCTTC. Its translation: CASSFQQIGYTF.

This clonotype came up many times. The chain carries TRBV19 and TRBJ1-1; D gene ambiguous. Germline V gives CDR1 LNHDA, CDR2 SQIVND (reference sequence). With 7 bases removed from V and 5 bases from J, the gap between germline ends came to 17 bases. CDR3 size: 14 residues. CDR3 sequence: CASTDAISVTEAFF. CDR3 bases: TGTGCCAGTACCGATGCAATTTCGGTGACTGAAGCTTTCTTT.

This rearrangement joins TRBV2 to TRBJ1-6; tentatively, D is TRBD1 (5 bases). The germline CDR1 and CDR2 sequences are SNHLY and FYNNEI. Deletions cut 8 bases from V and 3 bases from J, with 11 bases between. This CDR3 contains 14 residues. CDR3 sequence (DNA): TGTGCCAGCTTTGGGCAGGGCTATAATTCACCCCTCCACTTT. As protein: CASFGQGYNSPLHF.

This clonotype occurred many times. The rearrangement links TRBV20-1 to TRBJ1-3; weak D call: TRBD1 (5 bases). V was trimmed by 5 bases and J by 2 bases, leaving 10 bases between them. The CDR3 has 13 residues. CDR1 is DFQATT, CDR2 SNEGSKA, per germline (reference sequence). CDR3 sequence reads: CSAPDRTGNTIYF. The CDR3 DNA reads as TGCAGTGCTCCTGACAGAACTGGAAACACCATATATTTT.

This clonotype has ten or more counts. The chain uses TRBV2 and TRBJ2-1, with 9 nucleotides matching TRBD2. Germline CDR1 SNHLY, CDR2 FYNNEI. With 8 bases clipped from V and 0 bases from J, the junction kept 11 bases outside the gene matches. The CDR3 is 17 residues long. This CDR3 is CASQTSGLKTSYNEQFF. The DNA of the CDR3 is TGTGCCAGCCAGACTAGCGGACTAAAGACCTCCTACAATGAGCAGTTCTTC.

On this clonotype itself: This may be a read error: a much more frequent sequence differs by one nucleotide. CDR3 nucleotides: TGTGCCAACAGCCCTTATCTACAATGGGGACAGGGGAAAACTGAAGCTTTCTTT. This sequence encodes CANSPYLQWGQGKTEAFF. V gene TRBV3-1 combines with J gene TRBJ1-1, with 10 bases that match TRBD1. In germline, CDR1 is LGHDT, CDR2 YNNKEL (reference sequence). This CDR3 comprises 18 residues.

The CDR3 DNA reads as TGTGCCAGCAGCCCCAAGTCGAGACAGGGTGGCTATGGCTACACCTTC. Protein: CASSPKSRQGGYGYTF. The rearrangement uses TRBV5-8 and TRBJ1-2; 7 nucleotides line up with TRBD1. Germline CDR1 reads SGHTS; CDR2 reads YDEGEE. The junction had 13 bases not matched to a gene; V was cut back by 4 bases and J by 4 bases. This CDR3 comprises 16 residues.

This clonotype has a count of ten or more. The chain employs TRBV28 and TRBJ2-7, with a weak D call TRBD1 (5 bases). CDR1 MDHEN and CDR2 SYDVKM come from the germline V gene. Deletions cut 7 bases from V and 3 bases from J, with 13 bases between. The CDR3 runs 13 residues. DNA of the CDR3: TGTGCCAGCACCTATCTCACAGGCTACGAGCAGTACTTC. Translated: CASTYLTGYEQYF.

This clonotype was picked up many times. CDR3 nucleotide sequence: TGTGCCAGCAGTGGGTGGACAGAGAACACTGAAGCTTTCTTT. It encodes CASSGWTENTEAFF. The chain carries TRBV2 and TRBJ1-1, with TRBD1 as a possible D gene (6 bases). The CDR3 has 14 amino acids. Deletions cut 4 bases from V and 1 base from J, with 10 bases between. Germline loops: CDR1 SNHLY, CDR2 FYNNEI.

Points on this clonotype: This may be a read error, as it is one base from a much larger clone. J is TRBJ2-3 and V is TRBV13; D uncertain. V was clipped by 0 bases and J by 6 bases, with 10 bases between them. The CDR3 extends over 14 amino acids. CDR1 is PRHDT, CDR2 FYEKMQ, per germline (reference sequence). CDR3 loop: CASSLGHSRDTQYF. CDR3 nucleotides: TGTGCCAGCAGCTTAGGCCATTCGCGGGATACGCAGTATTTT.

This rearrangement joins TRBV7-9 to TRBJ1-5; D remains ambiguous. The length of the CDR3 is 12 residues. Germline CDR1 is SEHNR and CDR2 is FQNEAQ (reference sequence). The V end was cut by 4 bases, the J end by 11 bases, with 12 bases between. The CDR3 DNA follows: TGTGCCAGCAGCTCTTTTACATTGGCCCAGCATTTT. Residues: CASSSFTLAQHF.

This clonotype came up many times. The CDR3 bases are TGTGCCAGCAGCCTCGGGGCGTCGGTCGGGGAGCTGTTTTTT. Amino acid sequence: CASSLGASVGELFF. The chain is built from TRBV5-4 and TRBJ2-2; D assignment may be TRBD1 or TRBD2 (5 bases each). Germline V lookup: CDR1 SGHNT, CDR2 YYREEE (reference sequence). This CDR3 is built from 14 residues. Trimming took off 4 bases at V and 7 bases at J, with 14 bases between the two ends.

Only a few counts were recorded for this clonotype. The chain links TRBV10-2 to TRBJ1-5, with 8 bases fitting TRBD1. The CDR3 runs to 16 residues. Germline CDR1 and CDR2: WSHSY and SAAADI. V dropped 4 bases and J dropped 0; count of bases not matched to a gene: 5. The CDR3 is CASSGQGIYSNQPQHF. The CDR3 region has the DNA TGCGCCAGCAGTGGACAGGGGATTTATAGCAATCAGCCCCAGCATTTT.

This clonotype occurred many times. This chain joins TRBV10-3 and TRBJ1-1; possibly TRBD1 for D (5 bases). V gave up 0 bases and J gave up 6 bases, with 17 bases separating them. Germline V gene data show CDR1 as ENHRY and CDR2 as SYGVKD. The CDR3 is 16 residues long. The CDR3 protein is CAISESGPRGGAEAFF. Here the CDR3 DNA reads TGTGCCATCAGTGAGTCTGGCCCTAGGGGAGGCGCTGAAGCTTTCTTT.

V gene TRBV5-1 combines with J gene TRBJ2-5; D unresolved. Per germline, CDR1 SGHRS and CDR2 YFSETQ. V was cut by 4 bases and J by 5 bases, with 21 bases left in between. This CDR3 contains 16 residues. The DNA of the CDR3 is TGCGCCAGCAGCATCCTTGGACCGATCATGGGGGAGACCCAGTACTTC. It encodes CASSILGPIMGETQYF.

This clonotype has only a few counts. The chain couples TRBV9 to TRBJ2-1; D gene ambiguous. In germline, CDR1 is SGDLS, CDR2 YYNGEE. CDR3 length: 12 amino acids. The ends were cut back, 3 bases at V and 6 bases at J, with 7 bases in the middle. This CDR3 reads CASSATANEQFF. CDR3 nucleotide sequence: TGTGCCAGCAGCGCAACAGCCAATGAGCAGTTCTTC.

This clonotype was seen ten or more times. The chain carries TRBV28 and TRBJ2-7; weak D call: TRBD1 (6 bases). Germline V lookup: CDR1 MDHEN, CDR2 SYDVKM. The CDR3 contains 15 residues. Deletions cut 7 bases from V and 0 bases from J, with 16 bases between. CDR3 nucleotides: TGTGCCAGCACCATGGGGGCTGTGAGCTCCTACGAGCAGTACTTC. This gives the protein CASTMGAVSSYEQYF.

CDR3 DNA: TGTGCCACCAGCGTGGGCAGACAAGTCCCGAACACTGAAGCTTTCTTT. This translates into CATSVGRQVPNTEAFF. V is TRBV15 and J is TRBJ1-1; D is ambiguous. The CDR3 contains 16 residues. In germline, CDR1 is LNHNV, CDR2 YYDKDF (reference sequence). The V end lost 5 bases, the J end lost 1 base, and 17 bases lay between the germline ends.

This clonotype occurred once. Compared with germline, one end of the junction differs, possibly owing to a read error. The rearrangement links TRBV18 to TRBJ1-6; the D is unclear. The CDR3 is made up of 16 amino acids. The germline gives CDR1 KGHSH, CDR2 LQKENI. In DNA, the CDR3 is TGTGCCAGCTCACCACCGCGGGCAGGCCCGGGCTCACCCCTCCAGTTT. Its protein product is CASSPPRAGPGSPLQF.

This clonotype has ten or more counts. This chain links TRBV6-5 with TRBJ1-2, with D possibly matching TRBD1 (6 bases). The V and J ends lost 2 bases and 3 bases respectively, with 10 bases between them. CDR1 is MNHEY and CDR2 is SVGAGI in the germline V gene. This CDR3 is 14 amino acids long. For the CDR3, the DNA is TGTGCCAGCAGTTACACAGGGATCTACTATGGCTACACCTTC. This sequence encodes CASSYTGIYYGYTF.

The genes are TRBV7-9 and TRBJ1-1; D perhaps matches TRBD1 (5 bases). Trimming shortened V by 6 bases and J by 0 bases, and 17 bases separated the two germline ends. The CDR3 length is 16 residues. Germline CDR1 is SEHNR and CDR2 is FQNEAQ (reference sequence). The CDR3 sequence is CASSLPTDTLNTEAFF. The CDR3 DNA sequence: TGTGCCAGCAGTCTCCCGACAGATACTTTGAACACTGAAGCTTTCTTT. The full variable domain, with the rest looked up from reference TRBV7-9 and TRBJ1-1, is DTGVSQNPRHKITKRGQNVTFRCDPISEHNRLYWYRQTLGQGPEFLTYFQNEAQLEKSRLLSDRFSAERPKGSFSTLEIQRTEQGDSAMYLCASSLPTDTLNTEAFFGQGTRLTVV.

The V call is TRBV20-1, the J call TRBJ2-1, with D unclear. In germline, CDR1 is DFQATT, CDR2 SNEGSKA (reference sequence). Between the trimmed V and J ends, which lost 6 bases and 0 bases, there was a span of 15 bases. The CDR3 has 15 residues. The CDR3 DNA reads as TGCAGTGCCCGCACCACCAATAGCTCCTACAATGAGCAGTTCTTC. Translation: CSARTTNSSYNEQFF.

This chain uses TRBV20-1 with TRBJ2-7; the D gene is possibly TRBD1 (5 bases). Trimming shortened V by 4 bases and J by 0 bases, and 7 bases separated the two germline ends. The germline gives CDR1 DFQATT, CDR2 SNEGSKA (reference sequence). The CDR3 extends over 12 amino acids. CDR3 nucleotides: TGCAGTGCTAAGGGGAACTCCTACGAGCAGTACTTC. Translation gives CSAKGNSYEQYF.

This clonotype was detected many times. CDR3 coding DNA: TGTGCCAGCAGATACTACGGGACAGGGGGGAACACCGGGGAGCTGTTTTTT. Encoded protein: CASRYYGTGGNTGELFF. The genes are TRBV12-3 or TRBV12-4 and TRBJ2-2; 11 nucleotides agree with TRBD1. The CDR3 contains 17 residues. V shed 6 bases, J shed 1 base, and the junction held 7 bases outside the gene matches.